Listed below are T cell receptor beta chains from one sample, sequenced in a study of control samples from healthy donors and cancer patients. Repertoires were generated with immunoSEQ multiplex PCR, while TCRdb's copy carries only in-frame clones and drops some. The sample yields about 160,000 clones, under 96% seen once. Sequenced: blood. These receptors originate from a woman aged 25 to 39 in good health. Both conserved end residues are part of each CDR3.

CDR3: CASSLVARPGNEQYF
J: TRBJ2-7
V: TRBV5-6

CDR3: CASSAQGLAGSYTDTQYF
J: TRBJ2-3
V: TRBV7-6

CDR3: CASSPWGWNNQPQHF
J: TRBJ1-5
V: TRBV18

CDR3: CASSGPYYGYTF
J: TRBJ1-2
V: TRBV25-1

CDR3: CASSLTSGTNTGELFF
J: TRBJ2-2
V: TRBV5-1

CDR3: CASGKRAGEVQFF
J: TRBJ2-1
V: TRBV3-1/TRBV3-2

CDR3: CASSLAVDRGPETQYF
J: TRBJ2-5
V: TRBV5-1

CDR3: CASSLLQANSPLHF
J: TRBJ1-6
V: TRBV28

CDR3: CATSDFPVYEQYF
J: TRBJ2-7
V: TRBV24-1

CDR3: CASSKPGRNSGNTIYF
J: TRBJ1-3
V: TRBV5-4

CDR3: CASSPLSYEQYF
J: TRBJ2-7
V: TRBV7-8